These 17 T cell receptor beta chains share one sample of origin, sequenced in a study of T cells in Graves' hyperthyroidism and ophthalmopathy. The investigators amplified TCR beta CDR3 regions from RNA transcripts. The HTBI primer set was used in a first-round RT-PCR of the TCR CDR3. TCRdb independently ran MiXCR on the multiplex PCR reads; one entry per CDR3 protein. The profile shows approximately 600,000 distinct CDR3 sequences, about 16% of them singletons. The specimen sequenced was blood. The receptors shown here come from a woman aged 25 to 39 with Graves' hyperthyroidism.

This chain joins TRBV19 and TRBJ1-2, with TRBD1 as a possible D gene (5 bases). V lost 5 bases to trimming and J lost 2 bases, with 9 bases between them. CDR1 is LNHDA and CDR2 is SQIVND in the germline V gene (reference sequence). The CDR3 spans 13 residues. The DNA of the CDR3 is TGTGCCAGTAGTCCCCGACAGAACTATGGCTACACCTTC. Translation: CASSPRQNYGYTF. The full variable domain, completed using reference TRBV19 and TRBJ1-2, is DGGITQSPKYLFRKEGQNVTLSCEQNLNHDAMYWYRQDPGQGLRLIYYSQIVNDFQKGDIAEGYSVSREKKESFPLTVTSAQKNPTAFYLCASSPRQNYGYTFGSGTRLTVV.

This clonotype was seen a handful of times. V and J are TRBV12-3 or TRBV12-4 and TRBJ2-1; D tentatively fits TRBD1 or TRBD2 (5 bases each). CDR3 length: 11 residues. The ends were cut back, 6 bases at V and 15 bases at J, with 15 bases in the middle. The CDR3 region has the DNA TGTGCCAGCAGCGGGACCACCCAGCTGTTCTTC. This encodes CASSGTTQLFF.

This clonotype has ten or more counts. The chain couples TRBV11-2 to TRBJ1-6; no clear D gene. The CDR3 covers 16 residues. Germline V gene lookup returns CDR1 SGHAT and CDR2 FQNNGV. Trimming shortened V by 2 bases and J by 0 bases, and 8 bases separated the two germline ends. The CDR3 spells CASSLSSTSYNSPLHF. The CDR3 coding sequence is TGTGCCAGCAGCTTAAGCTCGACCTCCTATAATTCACCCCTCCACTTT. The entire variable domain, with the rest obtained from reference TRBV11-2 and TRBJ1-6, is as follows: EAGVAQSPRYKIIEKRQSVAFWCNPISGHATLYWYQQILGQGPKLLIQFQNNGVVDDSQLPKDRFSAERLKGVDSTLKIQPAKLEDSAVYLCASSLSSTSYNSPLHFGNGTRLTVT.

This clonotype was detected only a few times. The chain employs TRBV5-1 and TRBJ2-7, with TRBD2 matching 8 bases. V gave up 2 bases and J gave up 2 bases; unmatched junction bases: 9. The CDR3 consists of 16 residues. Germline CDR1 and CDR2: SGHRS and YFSETQ. The CDR3 nucleotides are TGCGCCAGCAGCTTAGGATCGTCGGGAGGGACCTACGAGCAGTACTTC. Translating it yields CASSLGSSGGTYEQYF.

In its sample, this clonotype was seen many times. The V gene is TRBV28, the J gene TRBJ1-5; TRBD1 matches at 9 bases. Per germline, CDR1 MDHEN and CDR2 SYDVKM. The CDR3 runs 14 residues. The V segment lost 5 bases and the J segment 6 bases; nucleotides outside the gene matches: 5. The DNA of the CDR3 is TGTGCCAGCAGTCTGACAGGGGGTTTTCAGCCCCAGCATTTT. Translated, it gives CASSLTGGFQPQHF.

This clonotype appeared a few times. This chain uses TRBV20-1 with TRBJ2-1; 14 nucleotides match TRBD2. The CDR3 length is 17 residues. CDR1 is DFQATT and CDR2 is SNEGSKA in the germline V gene (reference sequence). The V gene end was trimmed by 8 bases and the J gene end by 3 bases; junction bases not matched to a gene: 12. The CDR3 here is CSPNLRTSGRSYNEQFF. CDR3 coding DNA: TGCAGTCCCAATCTTAGGACTAGCGGGAGGAGCTACAATGAGCAGTTCTTC.

This clonotype has only one observation. This chain links TRBV6-1 with TRBJ2-1, with a weak D call TRBD2 (6 bases). Germline values: CDR1 MNHNS, CDR2 SASEGT. Trimming stripped 0 bases from V and 5 bases from J, with 14 bases between. The CDR3 consists of 16 residues. The CDR3: CASSEARRGRNNEQFF. CDR3 DNA: TGTGCCAGCAGTGAAGCCCGGAGGGGCAGGAACAATGAGCAGTTCTTC.

This clonotype has at least ten counts. V is TRBV11-2 and J is TRBJ2-1, with TRBD1 matching over 7 bases. The CDR3 sequence is 15 residues long. Germline lookup yields CDR1 SGHAT and CDR2 FQNNGV. V shed 2 bases and J 12 bases; nucleotides not matched to a gene: 13. CDR3 DNA sequence: TGTGCCAGCAGCTTACTCCGGGACAGACCCTTTGGGCAGTTCTTC. It yields the protein CASSLLRDRPFGQFF. Based on the CDR3 plus reference TRBV11-2 and TRBJ2-1, the full variable domain is EAGVAQSPRYKIIEKRQSVAFWCNPISGHATLYWYQQILGQGPKLLIQFQNNGVVDDSQLPKDRFSAERLKGVDSTLKIQPAKLEDSAVYLCASSLLRDRPFGQFFGPGTRLTVL.

The chain has TRBV6-1 and TRBJ1-3; possibly TRBD1 for D (6 bases). Germline lookup yields CDR1 MNHNS and CDR2 SASEGT. There are 15 residues in the CDR3. Trimming took 5 bases from V and 8 from J, leaving 19 bases between them. CDR3 region: CASSTHQGRGDTIYF. The CDR3, as DNA: TGTGCCAGCAGTACCCATCAAGGCAGGGGAGACACCATATATTTT.

This rearrangement joins TRBV3-1 to TRBJ2-1, with 12 positions matching TRBD2. The J call could be wrong; TRBJ2-7 is a better fit for the DNA end. CDR3 length: 15 amino acids. CDR1 is LGHDT and CDR2 is YNNKEL in the germline V gene (reference sequence). CDR3 loop: CASSLGLAGYNEQYF. CDR3 in DNA: TGTGCCAGCAGCCTGGGACTAGCGGGTTACAATGAGCAGTACTTC.

Ten or more counts support this clonotype. The V and J genes are TRBV20-1 and TRBJ2-5; a weak D match, TRBD1 (6 bases). The V gene lost 3 bases and the J gene lost 0 bases, with 14 bases spanning the gap. From germline, CDR1 is DFQATT and CDR2 SNEGSKA (reference sequence). The CDR3 has 15 residues. In nucleotides, the CDR3 is TGCAGTGCTAGCACCGGGACAACGTACCAAGAGACCCAGTACTTC. This codes for CSASTGTTYQETQYF.

This clonotype was counted at least ten times. The chain joins TRBV12-3 or TRBV12-4 to TRBJ2-1, with D perhaps matching TRBD2 (6 bases). Trimming left V 3 bases short and J 7 bases short, with 16 bases between. The CDR3 runs to 15 residues. The CDR3 DNA follows: TGTGCCAGCAGTTTGGGGCGGGACCTATTAAATGAGCAGTTCTTC. It translates to CASSLGRDLLNEQFF.

The table lists this clonotype with many counts. This chain links TRBV28 with TRBJ2-5; 7 bases are shared with TRBD2. Germline V CDR1 and CDR2: MDHEN, SYDVKM. The CDR3 covers 17 residues. The V gene end was trimmed by 4 bases and the J gene end by 2 bases; junction bases not matched to a gene: 13. CDR3: CASSWGGTGVQQETQYF. The CDR3 region has the DNA TGTGCCAGCAGTTGGGGGGGGACGGGGGTGCAACAAGAGACCCAGTACTTC.

The J gene is TRBJ1-1, the V gene TRBV5-1; the match to TRBD1 covers 11 bases. Germline V gives CDR1 SGHRS, CDR2 YFSETQ. The CDR3 loop spans 16 amino acids. Unmatched junction bases numbered 9, after V lost 3 bases and J lost 5 bases. The chain's CDR3 is CASSSQDRGQGTEAFF. The DNA of the CDR3 is TGCGCCAGCAGCTCCCAGGACAGGGGGCAAGGAACTGAAGCTTTCTTT.

This clonotype was counted many times. A junction boundary mismatches the germline segment, possibly from a read error. V gene TRBV28 combines with J gene TRBJ2-1; no firm D call. CDR3 size: 13 residues. Germline CDR1 and CDR2: MDHEN and SYDVKM. This CDR3 reads CASSLPTYNKQFF. In nucleotides, the CDR3 is TGTGCCAGCAGTTTACCCACGTACAATAAGCAGTTCTTC.

This clonotype has just a few counts. This chain joins TRBV7-9 and TRBJ2-7; D is perhaps TRBD2 (5 bases). With 5 bases removed from V and 6 bases from J, the gap between germline ends came to 11 bases. The germline gives CDR1 SEHNR, CDR2 FQNEAQ (reference sequence). The CDR3 runs 12 residues. The CDR3 nucleotides read TGTGCCAGCAGCCAAGACTACTTCGAGCAGTACTTC. It encodes CASSQDYFEQYF.

This chain connects TRBV9 to TRBJ2-3; no clear D. Germline V gene lookup returns CDR1 SGDLS and CDR2 YYNGEE. This CDR3 comprises 13 residues. Trimming cost V 9 bases and J 2 bases, with 13 bases left between them. The CDR3 sequence is CATSYTPTDTQYF. CDR3 in DNA: TGTGCCACAAGCTACACCCCCACAGATACGCAGTATTTT.